Shown below are 20 T cell receptor beta chains from a single sample sequenced in a study of cytomegalovirus exposure and HLA in healthy donors (dated by TCRdb to 2017 to 2019). To prepare the library, the immunoSEQ multiplex PCR assay was applied. For the multiplex PCR, a mixture combining 60 forward primers for TCR Vbeta segments and 13 reverse primers for TCR Jbeta segments was used. What TCRdb holds here is the immuneACCESS table cut down to in-frame rearrangements. Part of the clones is not present; checked against another copy, under half of the missing clones reflect an unresolved V gene, and the others are unexplained. This sample comprises around 180,000 clones, 70% to 80% of them detected only once. Approximately 1.5% of the sample belongs to the ten largest clones. Sequencing was done on a sample of PBMCs. All receptors come from a woman in her twenties or thirties in good health and CMV-seropositive.

This chain links TRBV27 with TRBJ1-1; D ambiguous. This CDR3 has 13 amino acids. Per the germline V gene, CDR1 is MNHEY and CDR2 is SMNVEV (reference sequence). Deletions cut 4 bases from V and 1 base from J, with 7 bases between. The CDR3 DNA reads as TGTGCCAGCAGTTCACAGACGAACACTGAAGCTTTCTTT. Translating gives CASSSQTNTEAFF.

The chain recombines TRBV6-5 with TRBJ1-2; the D gene is possibly TRBD1 (5 bases). This CDR3 has 12 residues. Trimming removed 8 bases from V and 0 bases from J, with 7 bases in between. The germline V gene has CDR1 MNHEY and CDR2 SVGAGI. For the CDR3, the DNA is TGTGCCAGCGCCAGGGCTAACTATGGCTACACCTTC. Translating gives CASARANYGYTF.

The CDR3, as DNA: TGCGCCAGCAGCCCCACAGGGTCCCAGGAGCCCCAGCATTTT. Translated: CASSPTGSQEPQHF. The chain combines TRBV5-1 with TRBJ1-5; D may be TRBD1 (6 bases). The CDR3 is made up of 14 amino acids. The germline gives CDR1 SGHRS, CDR2 YFSETQ. Trimming removed 4 bases at V and 8 bases at J, with 16 bases between.

The chain couples TRBV4-1 to TRBJ2-7; 9 nucleotides align to TRBD1. Trimming took 4 bases from V and 8 from J; bases not matched to a gene: 15. CDR3 size: 16 residues. Germline CDR1 MGHRA, CDR2 YSYEKL. As DNA, the CDR3 is TGCGCCAGCAGCCCGAATTCCGGGACAGGGCAGGGTCAGCAGTACTTC. It encodes CASSPNSGTGQGQQYF.

The rearrangement joins TRBV5-1 to TRBJ2-7; weak D call: TRBD1 (6 bases). The ends were cut back, 3 bases at V and 3 bases at J, with 16 bases in the middle. Germline CDR1 is SGHRS and CDR2 is YFSETQ. CDR3 length: 15 residues. CDR3 coding DNA: TGCGCCAGCAGCTCCCAGGGACAACCCCACTACGAGCAGTACTTC. Its protein is CASSSQGQPHYEQYF.

The gene calls are TRBV30 and TRBJ1-5, with 7 bases lining up with TRBD1. V lost 3 bases, J lost 6 bases, and 8 bases stayed unmatched. Germline CDR1 GTSNPN, CDR2 SVGIG (reference sequence). The CDR3 has 14 amino acids. The CDR3 sequence: CAWSPGGSGQPQHF. The CDR3 DNA sequence: TGTGCCTGGAGCCCAGGGGGAAGCGGTCAGCCCCAGCATTTT. The full variable domain, in which reference TRBV30 and TRBJ1-5 provide the parts outside the CDR3, is SQTIHQWPATLVQPVGSPLSLECTVEGTSNPNLYWYRQAAGRGLQLLFYSVGIGQISSEVPQNLSASRPQDRQFILSSKKLLLSDSGFYLCAWSPGGSGQPQHFGDGTRLSIL.

The chain recombines TRBV10-3 with TRBJ1-1; a possible D gene is TRBD1 (5 bases). The V end was cut by 2 bases, the J end by 3 bases, with 10 bases between. Germline-derived CDR1 and CDR2 are ENHRY and SYGVKD. CDR3 length: 14 residues. Here the CDR3 DNA reads TGTGCCATCAGTGAGCAGGGAAGGGACACTGAAGCTTTCTTT. Its protein is CAISEQGRDTEAFF.

This chain links TRBV5-4 with TRBJ1-2; no reliable D call. The V and J ends lost 0 bases and 5 bases respectively, with 11 bases between them. The CDR3 has 14 amino acids. Germline V gives CDR1 SGHNT, CDR2 YYREEE (reference sequence). The CDR3 region is CASSLALRGYGYTF. The CDR3 nucleotides read TGTGCCAGCAGCTTGGCGCTACGAGGGTATGGCTACACCTTC. The full variable domain, rest sourced from reference TRBV5-4 and TRBJ1-2, is ETGVTQSPTHLIKTRGQQVTLRCSSQSGHNTVSWYQQALGQGPQFIFQYYREEENGRGNFPPRFSGLQFPNYSSELNVNALELDDSALYLCASSLALRGYGYTFGSGTRLTVV.

This clone occurred once. V is TRBV7-8 and J is TRBJ2-5; TRBD1 matches 8 bases. CDR3 length: 16 amino acids. Germline-derived CDR1 and CDR2 are SGHVS and FQNEAQ. Trimming at V came to 5 bases and at J to 1 base, leaving 9 bases not matched to a gene. The CDR3 DNA reads as TGTGCCAGCAGCATGACAGGGGCGATCCCCCAAGAGACCCAGTACTTC. Translation: CASSMTGAIPQETQYF.

This chain joins TRBV28 and TRBJ1-5; possibly TRBD1 for D (5 bases). V was clipped by 5 bases and J by 2 bases, with 10 bases between them. The CDR3 has 14 residues. Germline CDR1 is MDHEN and CDR2 is SYDVKM. The chain's CDR3 is CASSQGWGNQPQHF. For the CDR3, the DNA is TGTGCCAGCAGTCAGGGTTGGGGCAATCAGCCCCAGCATTTT.

The CDR3 bases are TGCGCCAGCAGTGACCAGGGGAACACTGAAGCTTTCTTT. Encoded protein: CASSDQGNTEAFF. The gene calls are TRBV10-1 and TRBJ1-1; TRBD1 might be the D (5 bases). CDR3 length equals 13 residues. CDR1 WNHNN and CDR2 SYGVQD come from the germline V gene (reference sequence). Trimming took off 3 bases at V and 1 base at J, with 6 bases between the two ends.

This clone came up a few times. This chain connects TRBV11-3 to TRBJ2-1, with D tentatively TRBD2 (6 bases). This CDR3 is 14 amino acids long. Germline CDR1 and CDR2: SGHNT and YENEEA. The ends were cut back, 2 bases at V and 3 bases at J, with 8 bases in the middle. CDR3 protein: CASSLTGSYNEQFF. The CDR3 DNA reads TGTGCCAGCAGCTTAACCGGGAGCTACAATGAGCAGTTCTTC.

V usage is TRBV2 and J usage is TRBJ2-7, with 11 nucleotides matching TRBD2. The CDR3 is made up of 15 amino acids. Germline assignment: CDR1 SNHLY and CDR2 FYNNEI. The ends lost 0 bases at V and 6 bases at J; junction bases unmatched: 4. The CDR3 sequence: CASSEASGRALEQYF. The CDR3 bases are TGTGCCAGCAGTGAAGCTAGCGGGAGGGCCCTCGAGCAGTACTTC. The whole variable domain, remainder taken from reference TRBV2 and TRBJ2-7, is EPEVTQTPSHQVTQMGQEVILRCVPISNHLYFYWYRQILGQKVEFLVSFYNNEISEKSEIFDDQFSVERPDGSNFTLKIRSTKLEDSAMYFCASSEASGRALEQYFGPGTRLTVT.

The chain carries TRBV5-1 and TRBJ1-2, with D perhaps matching TRBD1 (6 bases). The CDR3 loop spans 13 amino acids. Deletions cut 1 base from V and 6 bases from J, with 10 bases between. In germline, CDR1 is SGHRS, CDR2 YFSETQ. This CDR3 reads CASSLPAGDGYTF. CDR3 bases: TGCGCCAGCAGCTTGCCGGCAGGGGATGGCTACACCTTC.

V and J are TRBV14 and TRBJ2-1; D is possibly TRBD2 (6 bases). Germline CDR1 reads SGHDN; CDR2 reads FVKESK. V was clipped by 5 bases and J by 2 bases, with 10 bases between them. The CDR3 runs to 14 residues. The CDR3 spells CASSSREPYNEQFF. DNA for the CDR3: TGTGCCAGCAGCTCCCGGGAGCCCTACAATGAGCAGTTCTTC.

CDR3 protein: CASSLGTSGIGNEQFF. The CDR3 DNA is TGCGCCAGCAGCTTGGGGACTAGCGGGATAGGCAATGAGCAGTTCTTC. The chain combines TRBV5-1 with TRBJ2-1; 12 bases agree with TRBD2. The CDR3 runs to 16 residues. Unmatched junction bases numbered 4, after V lost 0 bases and J lost 6 bases. The germline gives CDR1 SGHRS, CDR2 YFSETQ. Looking up the rest from reference TRBV5-1 and TRBJ2-1 gives the full variable domain: KAGVTQTPRYLIKTRGQQVTLSCSPISGHRSVSWYQQTPGQGLQFLFEYFSETQRNKGNFPGRFSGRQFSNSRSEMNVSTLELGDSALYLCASSLGTSGIGNEQFFGPGTRLTVL.

The gene calls are TRBV5-4 and TRBJ1-1; D might be TRBD1 (5 bases). The V gene lost 6 bases and the J gene lost 2 bases, with 11 bases spanning the gap. Germline V gene lookup returns CDR1 SGHNT and CDR2 YYREEE (reference sequence). The length of the CDR3 is 13 residues. The CDR3 bases are TGTGCCAGCAAGGATAGGGGAAACACTGAAGCTTTCTTT. It encodes CASKDRGNTEAFF. Drawing the rest from reference TRBV5-4 and TRBJ1-1, the complete variable domain is ETGVTQSPTHLIKTRGQQVTLRCSSQSGHNTVSWYQQALGQGPQFIFQYYREEENGRGNFPPRFSGLQFPNYSSELNVNALELDDSALYLCASKDRGNTEAFFGQGTRLTVV.

This sequence joins TRBV4-2 and TRBJ1-5, with no clear D. Germline V CDR1 and CDR2: LGHNA, YNFKEQ. Trimming removed 1 base at V and 1 base at J, with 14 bases between. The CDR3 contains 17 residues. CDR3 nucleotide sequence: TGTGCCAGCAGCCAAGTCGGTTCCACGTTCAGCAATCAGCCCCAGCATTTT. Its protein is CASSQVGSTFSNQPQHF.

J is TRBJ2-1 and V is TRBV5-1; 8 nucleotides align to TRBD2. Trimming took 4 bases from V and 4 from J; bases not matched to a gene: 4. Germline V gene sequence: CDR1 SGHRS, CDR2 YFSETQ. CDR3 size: 14 residues. The CDR3, as DNA: TGCGCCAGCAGCGGGACTAGGACATACAATGAGCAGTTCTTC. It codes for CASSGTRTYNEQFF.

V usage is TRBV2 and J usage is TRBJ1-5; tentative D call: TRBD1 (6 bases). CDR1 is SNHLY, CDR2 FYNNEI, per germline. The CDR3 has 14 amino acids. The V gene lost 2 bases and the J gene lost 9 bases, with 14 bases spanning the gap. The CDR3 DNA is TGTGCCAGCAGTGAATCGCCAGGGGTACGGCCCCAGCATTTT. As protein: CASSESPGVRPQHF.